These T cell receptor beta chains were read from a single sample in a study of blood T cell repertoires in COVID-19. Clones were read by immunoSEQ multiplex PCR, and TCRdb kept only the in-frame ones, dropping some. The sample holds fewer than 20,000 clones, about 92% seen once. The sequencing sample was made of peripheral blood. These receptors originate from a woman aged 50 to 60 with active COVID-19. CDR3s include the opening cysteine and the closing phenylalanine or tryptophan. The D gene is left open where the match is weak. Clone size is shown for a subset of rows, as once, few, many or a class of expanded clone.

J gene: TRBJ2-3; D gene: TRBD2; clone size: -; V gene: TRBV28; CDR3 DNA: TGTGCCAGCTCTTCGACTAGCGGGAGAGCAGATACGCAGTATTTT; CDR3 protein: CASSSTSGRADTQYF
J gene: TRBJ2-3; D gene: -; clone size: -; V gene: TRBV25-1; CDR3 DNA: TGTGCCAGCAGTGACCCAACAGATACGCAGTATTTT; CDR3 protein: CASSDPTDTQYF
J gene: TRBJ1-2; D gene: TRBD1; clone size: -; V gene: TRBV30; CDR3 DNA: TGTGCCTGGAGTGTAAAGGGGGCGGGCGGCTACACCTTC; CDR3 protein: CAWSVKGAGGYTF
J gene: TRBJ1-1; D gene: -; clone size: few; V gene: TRBV11-3; CDR3 DNA: TGTGCCAGCAGCTTAGATCGGAACACTGAAGCTTTCTTT; CDR3 protein: CASSLDRNTEAFF
J gene: TRBJ2-7; D gene: TRBD1; clone size: -; V gene: TRBV9; CDR3 DNA: TGTGCCAGCAGCAGACAGGGGTCTGCCTACGAGCAGTACTTC; CDR3 protein: CASSRQGSAYEQYF
J gene: TRBJ2-7; D gene: -; clone size: -; V gene: TRBV3-1/TRBV3-2; CDR3 DNA: TGTGCCAGCAGCCAAGAGGGTATGGGCGCCTACGAGCAGTACTTC; CDR3 protein: CASSQEGMGAYEQYF
J gene: TRBJ2-1; D gene: TRBD2; clone size: -; V gene: TRBV19; CDR3 DNA: TGTGCCAGTAGTATAGCCCCCTGGGGGGGCTACAATGAGCAGTTCTTC; CDR3 protein: CASSIAPWGGYNEQFF
J gene: TRBJ2-5; D gene: TRBD1; clone size: -; V gene: TRBV12-5; CDR3 DNA: TGTGCTAGTGCCCCAGGACAGGGGGGAGCAGAGACCCAGTACTTC; CDR3 protein: CASAPGQGGAETQYF
J gene: TRBJ2-3; D gene: TRBD1; clone size: once; V gene: TRBV5-4; CDR3 DNA: TGTGCCAGCAGCTTGGAGGGGGCTTGGACAGATACGCAGTATTTT; CDR3 protein: CASSLEGAWTDTQYF
J gene: TRBJ2-7; D gene: -; clone size: -; V gene: TRBV6-5; CDR3 DNA: TGTGCCAGTCGAACAGCGAGAGGGGGAAACGAGCAGTACTTC; CDR3 protein: CASRTARGGNEQYF
J gene: TRBJ2-7; D gene: TRBD1; clone size: once; V gene: TRBV5-4; CDR3 DNA: TGTGCCAGCAGCTTCCGGGACAGGGGGCGGGGAGAGCAGTACTTC; CDR3 protein: CASSFRDRGRGEQYF
J gene: TRBJ2-7; D gene: -; clone size: -; V gene: TRBV11-2; CDR3 DNA: TGTGCCAGCAGCTTAGATGGATGGGGACAATCGGGTGAGCAGTACTTC; CDR3 protein: CASSLDGWGQSGEQYF
J gene: TRBJ2-5; D gene: TRBD1; clone size: -; V gene: TRBV2; CDR3 DNA: TGTGCCAGCAGAAAACCCGGACAGGGTATTTCGGAGACCCAGTACTTC; CDR3 protein: CASRKPGQGISETQYF
J gene: TRBJ2-1; D gene: TRBD2; clone size: -; V gene: TRBV11-3; CDR3 DNA: TGTGCCAGCAGCCAGAGGACTAGCGGGACCAATGAGCAGTTCTTC; CDR3 protein: CASSQRTSGTNEQFF
J gene: TRBJ2-1; D gene: -; clone size: -; V gene: TRBV10-3; CDR3 DNA: TGTGCCATCAGTGAGTTGGGAGCCCTAGGTGAGCAGTTCTTC; CDR3 protein: CAISELGALGEQFF
J gene: TRBJ2-3; D gene: TRBD1; clone size: -; V gene: TRBV24-1; CDR3 DNA: TGTGCCACCAGTGATCCCGGACAGGGGCGAATGTATACGCAGTATTTT; CDR3 protein: CATSDPGQGRMYTQYF
J gene: TRBJ2-7; D gene: TRBD1; clone size: -; V gene: TRBV5-6; CDR3 DNA: TGTGCCAGCAGCTTCGGGACAGGGGGCCCCTACGAGCAGTACTTC; CDR3 protein: CASSFGTGGPYEQYF
J gene: TRBJ2-3; D gene: TRBD2; clone size: once; V gene: TRBV11-2; CDR3 DNA: TGTGCCAGCAGCTCCAGCGGGGCCGGTACGCAGTATTTT; CDR3 protein: CASSSSGAGTQYF
J gene: TRBJ2-3; D gene: TRBD1; clone size: -; V gene: TRBV7-6; CDR3 DNA: TGTGCCAGCAGCTATCCACGCCGGGGACAGGGGGCAACAGATACGCAGTATTTT; CDR3 protein: CASSYPRRGQGATDTQYF
J gene: TRBJ2-7; D gene: TRBD2; clone size: -; V gene: TRBV4-2; CDR3 DNA: TGTGCCAGCACGGGAGGGGTCAGCCACGAGCAGTACTTC; CDR3 protein: CASTGGVSHEQYF
J gene: TRBJ2-5; D gene: TRBD1; clone size: -; V gene: TRBV19; CDR3 DNA: TGTGCCAGTAGTACGGGACAGGACACGTCTGAGACCCAGTACTTC; CDR3 protein: CASSTGQDTSETQYF
J gene: TRBJ1-1; D gene: -; clone size: -; V gene: TRBV6-4; CDR3 DNA: TGTGCCAGCAGTGAGGGGAGCTCAGCTTTCTTT; CDR3 protein: CASSEGSSAFF
J gene: TRBJ2-3; D gene: TRBD1; clone size: -; V gene: TRBV5-1; CDR3 DNA: TGCGCCAGCAGCTTGGGTGGGACAGGGCGTTCGGATACGCAGTATTTT; CDR3 protein: CASSLGGTGRSDTQYF
J gene: TRBJ2-1; D gene: TRBD2; clone size: -; V gene: TRBV28; CDR3 DNA: TGTGCCAGCAGTTCGACTAGCGGGAGACCCTGGGGGGAGTACAATGAGCAGTTCTTC; CDR3 protein: CASSSTSGRPWGEYNEQFF
J gene: TRBJ1-4; D gene: -; clone size: -; V gene: TRBV28; CDR3 DNA: TGTGCCAGCAGTTTTCGGTTTGGGGCGAGTGAAAAACTGTTTTTT; CDR3 protein: CASSFRFGASEKLFF
J gene: TRBJ2-7; D gene: TRBD1; clone size: -; V gene: TRBV28; CDR3 DNA: TGTGCCAGCAGTTCCACAGGGGAAACATACGAGCAGTACTTC; CDR3 protein: CASSSTGETYEQYF
J gene: TRBJ1-5; D gene: -; clone size: -; V gene: TRBV19; CDR3 DNA: TGTGCCAGTAGTCAACACGTTAGCAATCAGCCCCAGCATTTT; CDR3 protein: CASSQHVSNQPQHF
J gene: TRBJ2-7; D gene: TRBD2; clone size: once; V gene: TRBV15; CDR3 DNA: TGTGCCACCAGCAGCAAAGGGAGGGGACTCACCTCCTACGAGCAGTACTTC; CDR3 protein: CATSSKGRGLTSYEQYF
J gene: TRBJ1-6; D gene: -; clone size: -; V gene: TRBV9; CDR3 DNA: TGTGCCAGCAGCGCGCGACAGGCCTATAATTCACCCCTCCACTTT; CDR3 protein: CASSARQAYNSPLHF
J gene: TRBJ1-1; D gene: -; clone size: -; V gene: TRBV28; CDR3 DNA: TGTGCCAGCAGTTTCCCCTTGGCGGGGAACACTGAAGCTTTCTTT; CDR3 protein: CASSFPLAGNTEAFF
J gene: TRBJ2-7; D gene: -; clone size: -; V gene: TRBV9; CDR3 DNA: TGTGCCAGCTCAGGCGGGCCCGTTTCCGAGCAGTACTTC; CDR3 protein: CASSGGPVSEQYF
J gene: TRBJ2-7; D gene: TRBD2; clone size: -; V gene: TRBV3-1/TRBV3-2; CDR3 DNA: TGTGCCAGCAGCCGGACTAGCGGGAGACAGGAGCAGTACTTC; CDR3 protein: CASSRTSGRQEQYF
J gene: TRBJ2-1; D gene: -; clone size: -; V gene: TRBV29-1; CDR3 DNA: TGCAGCGTTGTGTCAGCCTACAATGAGCAGTTCTTC; CDR3 protein: CSVVSAYNEQFF
J gene: TRBJ2-2; D gene: -; clone size: -; V gene: TRBV11-2; CDR3 DNA: TGTGCCAGCAAACACACCGGGACCGGGGAGCTGTTTTTT; CDR3 protein: CASKHTGTGELFF
J gene: TRBJ2-1; D gene: TRBD2; clone size: -; V gene: TRBV2; CDR3 DNA: TGTGCCAGCAGAACAGCGGGAGGGTTCTACAATGAGCAGTTCTTC; CDR3 protein: CASRTAGGFYNEQFF
J gene: TRBJ1-4; D gene: -; clone size: -; V gene: TRBV12-3/TRBV12-4; CDR3 DNA: TGTGCCAGCAGTTTATTTCAGGAAAAACTGTTTTTT; CDR3 protein: CASSLFQEKLFF
J gene: TRBJ1-2; D gene: -; clone size: -; V gene: TRBV19; CDR3 DNA: TGTGCCAGTACATGGGAGGACACGATCTATGGCTACACCTTC; CDR3 protein: CASTWEDTIYGYTF
J gene: TRBJ2-7; D gene: -; clone size: -; V gene: TRBV5-6; CDR3 DNA: TGTGCCAGCAGCTTGGCGTGGAGCTCCTACGAGCAGTACTTC; CDR3 protein: CASSLAWSSYEQYF
J gene: TRBJ2-3; D gene: TRBD2; clone size: -; V gene: TRBV10-3; CDR3 DNA: TGTGCCATCAGTAAAACTAGCGGGGGAGGCACAGATACGCAGTATTTT; CDR3 protein: CAISKTSGGGTDTQYF
J gene: TRBJ2-1; D gene: -; clone size: -; V gene: TRBV29-1; CDR3 DNA: TGCAGCGTGAGGTGGACAGAACGGAATGAGCAGTTCTTC; CDR3 protein: CSVRWTERNEQFF
J gene: TRBJ1-1; D gene: -; clone size: -; V gene: TRBV6-5; CDR3 DNA: TGTGCCAGCAGGTCCCGGACTTTGGCTGAAGCTTTCTTT; CDR3 protein: CASRSRTLAEAFF
J gene: TRBJ2-5; D gene: -; clone size: -; V gene: TRBV28; CDR3 DNA: TGTGCCAGCAGTTTACCGGGAGCGCGGGAGACCCAGTACTTC; CDR3 protein: CASSLPGARETQYF